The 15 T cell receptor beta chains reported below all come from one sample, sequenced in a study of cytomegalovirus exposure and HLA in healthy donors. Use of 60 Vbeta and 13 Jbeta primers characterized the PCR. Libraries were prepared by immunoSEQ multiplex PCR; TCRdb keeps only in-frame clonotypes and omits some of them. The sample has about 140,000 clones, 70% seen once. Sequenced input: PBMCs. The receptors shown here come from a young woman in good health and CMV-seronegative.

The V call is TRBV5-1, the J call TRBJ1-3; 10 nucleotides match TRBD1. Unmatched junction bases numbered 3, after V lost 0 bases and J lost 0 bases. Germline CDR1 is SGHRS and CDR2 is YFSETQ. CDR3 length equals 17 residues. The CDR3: CASSLEGQGSSGNTIYF. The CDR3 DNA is TGCGCCAGCAGCTTGGAGGGACAGGGGAGCTCTGGAAACACCATATATTTT. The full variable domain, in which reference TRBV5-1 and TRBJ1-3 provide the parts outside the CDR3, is KAGVTQTPRYLIKTRGQQVTLSCSPISGHRSVSWYQQTPGQGLQFLFEYFSETQRNKGNFPGRFSGRQFSNSRSEMNVSTLELGDSALYLCASSLEGQGSSGNTIYFGEGSWLTVV.

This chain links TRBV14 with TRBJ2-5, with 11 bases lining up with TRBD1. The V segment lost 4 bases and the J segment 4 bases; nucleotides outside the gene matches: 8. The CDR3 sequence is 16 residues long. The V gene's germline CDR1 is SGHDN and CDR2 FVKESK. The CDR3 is CASSLRRTGGLETQYF. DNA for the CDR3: TGTGCCAGCAGCCTCAGGAGGACAGGGGGCTTAGAGACCCAGTACTTC.

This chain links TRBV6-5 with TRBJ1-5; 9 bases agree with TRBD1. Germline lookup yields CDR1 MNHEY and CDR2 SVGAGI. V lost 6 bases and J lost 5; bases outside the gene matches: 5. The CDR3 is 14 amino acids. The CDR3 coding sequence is TGTGCCAGCAGCCGGGACAGGGCCTATCAGCCCCAGCATTTT. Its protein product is CASSRDRAYQPQHF.

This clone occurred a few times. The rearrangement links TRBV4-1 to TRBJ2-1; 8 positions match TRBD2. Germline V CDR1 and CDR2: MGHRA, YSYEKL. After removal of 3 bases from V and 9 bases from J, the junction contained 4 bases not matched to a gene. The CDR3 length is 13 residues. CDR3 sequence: CASSQGLVGEQFF. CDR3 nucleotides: TGCGCCAGCAGCCAGGGACTAGTGGGTGAGCAGTTCTTC.

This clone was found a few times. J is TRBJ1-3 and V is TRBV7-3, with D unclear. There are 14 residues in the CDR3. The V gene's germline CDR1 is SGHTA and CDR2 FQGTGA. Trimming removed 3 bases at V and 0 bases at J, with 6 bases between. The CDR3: CASSLGSSGNTIYF. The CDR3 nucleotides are TGTGCCAGCAGCTTGGGCAGCTCTGGAAACACCATATATTTT.

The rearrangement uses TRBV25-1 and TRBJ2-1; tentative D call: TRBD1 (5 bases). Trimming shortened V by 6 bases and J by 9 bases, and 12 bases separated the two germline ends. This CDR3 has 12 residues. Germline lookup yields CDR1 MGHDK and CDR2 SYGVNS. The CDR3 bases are TGTGCCAGCAGGAGACGCACAGGTGAGCAGTTCTTC. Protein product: CASRRRTGEQFF.

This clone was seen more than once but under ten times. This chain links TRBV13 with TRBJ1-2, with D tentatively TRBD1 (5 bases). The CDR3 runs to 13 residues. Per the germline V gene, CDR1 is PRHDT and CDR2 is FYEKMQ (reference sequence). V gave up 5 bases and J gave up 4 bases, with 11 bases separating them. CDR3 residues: CASSEGLRYGYTF. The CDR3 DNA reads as TGTGCCAGCAGCGAGGGACTGCGCTATGGCTACACCTTC.

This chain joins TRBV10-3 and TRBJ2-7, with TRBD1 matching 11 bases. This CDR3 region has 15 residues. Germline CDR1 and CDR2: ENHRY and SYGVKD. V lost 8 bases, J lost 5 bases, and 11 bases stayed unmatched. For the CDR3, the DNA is TGTGCCATCGGGGGTCAGGACAGGGGGCTACACGAGCAGTACGTC. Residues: CAIGGQDRGLHEQYV.

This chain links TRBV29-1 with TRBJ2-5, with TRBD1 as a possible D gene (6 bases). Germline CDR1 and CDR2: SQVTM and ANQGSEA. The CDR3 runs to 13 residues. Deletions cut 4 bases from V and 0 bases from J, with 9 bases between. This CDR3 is CSVATGYQETQYF. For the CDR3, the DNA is TGCAGCGTTGCCACAGGGTACCAAGAGACCCAGTACTTC.

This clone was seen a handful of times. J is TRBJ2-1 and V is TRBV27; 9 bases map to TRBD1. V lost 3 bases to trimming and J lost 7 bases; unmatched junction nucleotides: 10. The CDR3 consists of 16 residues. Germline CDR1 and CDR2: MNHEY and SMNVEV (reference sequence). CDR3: CASSLVGYRGRNEQFF. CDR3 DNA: TGTGCCAGCAGTTTGGTTGGTTACAGGGGGCGAAATGAGCAGTTCTTC.

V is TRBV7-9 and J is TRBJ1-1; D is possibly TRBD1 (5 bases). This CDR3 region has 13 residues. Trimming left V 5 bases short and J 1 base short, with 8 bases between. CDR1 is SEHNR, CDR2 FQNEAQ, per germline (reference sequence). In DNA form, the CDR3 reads TGTGCCAGCAGCCCGCAGGGGAACACTGAAGCTTTCTTT. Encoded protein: CASSPQGNTEAFF.

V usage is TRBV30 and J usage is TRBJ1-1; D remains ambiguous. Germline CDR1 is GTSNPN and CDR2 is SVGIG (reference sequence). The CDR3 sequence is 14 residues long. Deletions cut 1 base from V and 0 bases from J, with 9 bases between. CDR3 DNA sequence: TGTGCCTGGAGTGCGACTCCATTGAACACTGAAGCTTTCTTT. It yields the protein CAWSATPLNTEAFF. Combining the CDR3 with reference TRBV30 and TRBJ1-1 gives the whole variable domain SQTIHQWPATLVQPVGSPLSLECTVEGTSNPNLYWYRQAAGRGLQLLFYSVGIGQISSEVPQNLSASRPQDRQFILSSKKLLLSDSGFYLCAWSATPLNTEAFFGQGTRLTVV.

The CDR3 DNA sequence: TGCGCCAGCACCAAAGGGACTAGCGTCAGCACCGGGGAGCTGTTTTTT. It translates to CASTKGTSVSTGELFF. This chain uses TRBV5-1 with TRBJ2-2; TRBD2 matches at 10 bases. CDR3 size: 16 residues. The V and J ends lost 6 bases and 4 bases, in that order; junction bases with no gene match: 9. Per the germline V gene, CDR1 is SGHRS and CDR2 is YFSETQ.

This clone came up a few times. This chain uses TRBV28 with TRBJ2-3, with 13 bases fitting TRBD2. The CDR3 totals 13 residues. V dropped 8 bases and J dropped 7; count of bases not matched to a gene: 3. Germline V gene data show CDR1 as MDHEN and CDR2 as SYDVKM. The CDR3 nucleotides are TGTGCCAGCGGGACTAGCGGGGTAAATACGCAGTATTTT. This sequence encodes CASGTSGVNTQYF.

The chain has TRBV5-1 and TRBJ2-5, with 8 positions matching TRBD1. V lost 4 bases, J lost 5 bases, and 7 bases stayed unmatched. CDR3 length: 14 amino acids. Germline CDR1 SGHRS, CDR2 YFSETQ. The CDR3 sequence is CASSKDRVWETQYF. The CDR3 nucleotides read TGCGCCAGCAGCAAGGACAGGGTTTGGGAGACCCAGTACTTC.